The T cell receptor beta chain under discussion was sequenced for a study of blood T cell repertoires in COVID-19. At the level of the study: Nucleic acid was either cDNA or gDNA, and it came from T cells, B-cell-depleted T cells, or PBMCs.

How the authors handled the data: Scientists estimated how many nucleated cells there were by amplifying reference gene primers. Profiling relied on immunoSEQ multiplex PCR, and the TCRdb table lists in-frame clones only, not all of them. That table supplies the V and J calls and clone size; D and trimming were determined from the DNA. The sample lists about 670,000 clones; about nine tenths were seen once. This CDR3 comprises 13 residues. Germline V CDR1 and CDR2: SGHDN, FVKESK. V dropped 3 bases and J dropped 4 bases, with 9 bases sitting between them. This clonotype originated in a woman aged 18-29 years with acute or convalescent COVID-19. The sample consisted of peripheral blood. This chain joins TRBV14 and TRBJ1-2; D is possibly TRBD1 (6 bases). CDR3 in amino acids: CASSQDSFYGYTF. CDR3 sequence (DNA): TGTGCCAGCAGCCAGGACAGCTTCTATGGCTACACCTTC.